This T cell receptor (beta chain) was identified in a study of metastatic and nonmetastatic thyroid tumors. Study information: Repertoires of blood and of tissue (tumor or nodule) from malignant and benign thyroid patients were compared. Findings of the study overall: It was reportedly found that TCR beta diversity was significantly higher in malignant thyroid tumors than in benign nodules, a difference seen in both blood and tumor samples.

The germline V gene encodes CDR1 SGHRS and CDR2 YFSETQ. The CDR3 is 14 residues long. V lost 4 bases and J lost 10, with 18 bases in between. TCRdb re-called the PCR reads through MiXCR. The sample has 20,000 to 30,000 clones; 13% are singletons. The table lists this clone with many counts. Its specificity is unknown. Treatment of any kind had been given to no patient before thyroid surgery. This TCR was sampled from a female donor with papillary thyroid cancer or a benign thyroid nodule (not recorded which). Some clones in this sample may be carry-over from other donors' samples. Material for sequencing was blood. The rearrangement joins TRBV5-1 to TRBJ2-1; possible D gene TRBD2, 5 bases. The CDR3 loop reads CASSGTWETEEQFF. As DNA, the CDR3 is TGCGCCAGCAGCGGCACGTGGGAGACGGAGGAGCAGTTCTTC.